Each of the 27 T cell receptor beta chains below was sequenced from the same sample in a study of blood T cell repertoires in COVID-19. The repertoire was sequenced with immunoSEQ multiplex PCR; TCRdb's copy has only in-frame clones and lacks some. Among some 62,000 clones listed, around 80% were seen once. Sequenced input: peripheral blood. These receptors were collected from a man aged 55 to 70 with COVID-19, enrolled during active disease.

This rearrangement joins TRBV11-2 to TRBJ2-1; 7 bases agree with TRBD2. Germline loops: CDR1 SGHAT, CDR2 FQNNGV. The CDR3 covers 16 residues. Germline trimming cut 5 bases from V and 10 bases from J; bases unmatched to any gene: 17. The CDR3 bases are TGTGCCAGCAGCCTAATTTCGATAGCGGGCCGGGGAGAGCAGTTCTTC. It specifies CASSLISIAGRGEQFF.

In the case of this clone: The identical CDR3 is also encoded by other nucleotide sequences in the sample. The chain employs TRBV20-1 and TRBJ2-7, with TRBD1 as a possible D gene (5 bases). Trimming shortened V by 3 bases and J by 4 bases, and 7 bases separated the two germline ends. The CDR3 spans 11 residues. The germline V gene encodes CDR1 DFQATT and CDR2 SNEGSKA (reference sequence). For the CDR3, the DNA is TGCAGTGCTAGGCAGGGTTACGAGCAGTACTTC. It encodes CSARQGYEQYF.

V is TRBV15 and J is TRBJ1-2; 9 nucleotides agree with TRBD1. V lost 5 bases to trimming and J lost 2 bases; unmatched junction nucleotides: 0. This CDR3 region has 13 residues. From germline, CDR1 is LNHNV and CDR2 YYDKDF (reference sequence). Written as DNA, the CDR3 is TGTGCCACCAGCGGACAGGGGAACTATGGCTACACCTTC. It codes for CATSGQGNYGYTF.

The V call is TRBV5-4, the J call TRBJ2-3, with D maybe TRBD2 (6 bases). Germline V gives CDR1 SGHNT, CDR2 YYREEE (reference sequence). The CDR3 is 14 amino acids. V gave up 4 bases and J gave up 0 bases, with 9 bases separating them. CDR3 sequence (DNA): TGTGCCAGCAGCCGGAGGGAAAGCACAGATACGCAGTATTTT. Translating gives CASSRRESTDTQYF. Based on the CDR3 plus reference TRBV5-4 and TRBJ2-3, the full variable domain is ETGVTQSPTHLIKTRGQQVTLRCSSQSGHNTVSWYQQALGQGPQFIFQYYREEENGRGNFPPRFSGLQFPNYSSELNVNALELDDSALYLCASSRRESTDTQYFGPGTRLTVL.

CDR3 nucleotides: TGTGCCAGCAGCGTGGGACAGGGGATGGACTATGGCTACACCTTC. This encodes CASSVGQGMDYGYTF. The chain uses TRBV5-5 and TRBJ1-2, with 10 bases lining up with TRBD1. CDR3 length: 15 residues. Germline trimming cut 4 bases from V and 3 bases from J; bases unmatched to any gene: 6. CDR1 is SGHKS, CDR2 YYEKEE, per germline (reference sequence).

V usage is TRBV28 and J usage is TRBJ1-1, with D possibly being TRBD1 (5 bases). Germline loops: CDR1 MDHEN, CDR2 SYDVKM. The CDR3 has 15 amino acids. The V end was cut by 5 bases, the J end by 4 bases, with 17 bases between. Here the CDR3 DNA reads TGTGCCAGCAGTCCACCCACAGGAGGGCGCACTGAAGCTTTCTTT. This gives the protein CASSPPTGGRTEAFF.

This clone was observed a few times. J is TRBJ2-7 and V is TRBV4-1; 11 bases match TRBD1. The CDR3 is 16 residues long. V lost 2 bases, J lost 7 bases, and 10 bases stayed unmatched. Germline lookup yields CDR1 MGHRA and CDR2 YSYEKL. CDR3 in amino acids: CASSQILGQGAGEQYF. CDR3 in DNA: TGCGCCAGCAGCCAAATTCTCGGACAGGGGGCGGGGGAGCAGTACTTC.

J is TRBJ1-1 and V is TRBV18, with D perhaps TRBD1 (5 bases). The CDR3 covers 14 residues. The germline V gene has CDR1 KGHSH and CDR2 LQKENI. The ends were cut back, 1 base at V and 11 bases at J, with 17 bases in the middle. The CDR3 nucleotides read TGTGCCAGCTCACCACTGTCAGGGAAGGAGTCGGCTTTCTTT. Encoded protein: CASSPLSGKESAFF.

The chain uses TRBV28 and TRBJ2-7; TRBD1 matches at 10 bases. The V gene's germline CDR1 is MDHEN and CDR2 SYDVKM. The CDR3 totals 15 residues. Germline trimming cut 5 bases from V and 6 bases from J; bases unmatched to any gene: 10. CDR3 protein: CASSATGTGEREQYF. The CDR3 region has the DNA TGTGCCAGCAGTGCAACCGGGACAGGGGAACGCGAGCAGTACTTC.

The chain links TRBV2 to TRBJ1-5; D gene unclear. Trimming stripped 5 bases from V and 2 bases from J, with 13 bases between. The CDR3 totals 15 residues. Germline CDR1 reads SNHLY; CDR2 reads FYNNEI. The CDR3 loop reads CASSFTRDRNQPQHF. The CDR3 DNA follows: TGTGCCAGCAGTTTTACCCGGGATCGCAATCAGCCCCAGCATTTT.

The chain carries TRBV10-2 and TRBJ2-1; TRBD1 matches 11 bases. V gave up 6 bases and J gave up 2 bases; unmatched junction bases: 0. Germline loops: CDR1 WSHSY, CDR2 SAAADI. The CDR3 is 14 amino acids. The CDR3: CASRGQGAYNEQFF. In DNA, the CDR3 is TGCGCCAGCAGGGGACAGGGGGCCTACAATGAGCAGTTCTTC.

The chain employs TRBV28 and TRBJ1-2; D might be TRBD1 (5 bases). CDR3 length equals 13 residues. V gave up 6 bases and J gave up 1 base, with 9 bases separating them. CDR1 MDHEN and CDR2 SYDVKM come from the germline V gene. In nucleotides, the CDR3 is TGTGCCAGCAGGCTGGGGGGTAACTATGGCTACACCTTC. Translation: CASRLGGNYGYTF.

The genes are TRBV11-2 and TRBJ2-2, with D unclear. Germline values: CDR1 SGHAT, CDR2 FQNNGV. The CDR3 runs to 15 residues. V dropped 4 bases and J dropped 7 bases, with 16 bases sitting between them. CDR3: CASSSLVIHGGELFF. For the CDR3, the DNA is TGTGCCAGCAGCTCCCTAGTAATACACGGCGGGGAGCTGTTTTTT.

V gene TRBV27 combines with J gene TRBJ2-7; tentatively, D is TRBD1 (5 bases). The CDR3 spans 14 residues. V shed 2 bases and J shed 3 bases, with 11 bases lying between them. CDR1 and CDR2 from the germline V gene are MNHEY and SMNVEV (reference sequence). The CDR3 region is CASSLRGLGYEQYF. CDR3 DNA sequence: TGTGCCAGCAGTTTAAGGGGATTAGGCTACGAGCAGTACTTC.

V and J are TRBV11-2 and TRBJ2-1; TRBD2 aligns across 11 bases. CDR3 length equals 17 residues. Germline V CDR1 and CDR2: SGHAT, FQNNGV. V gave up 1 base and J gave up 8 bases; unmatched junction bases: 10. The CDR3, as DNA: TGTGCCAGCAGCTTAGTCTTAACTAGCGGGAGTAGGTATGAGCAGTTCTTC. Translated: CASSLVLTSGSRYEQFF.

The chain links TRBV11-3 to TRBJ1-1; TRBD1 aligns across 7 bases. CDR3 length: 14 amino acids. V gave up 7 bases and J gave up 5 bases; unmatched junction bases: 10. The germline gives CDR1 SGHNT, CDR2 YENEEA. Here the CDR3 reads CASKTQTGITEAFF. Here the CDR3 DNA reads TGTGCCAGCAAAACCCAGACAGGGATAACTGAAGCTTTCTTT.

The chain carries TRBV28 and TRBJ1-5; possible D gene TRBD1, 5 bases. This CDR3 is 15 amino acids long. Trimming removed 6 bases at V and 5 bases at J, with 17 bases between. Germline V gene sequence: CDR1 MDHEN, CDR2 SYDVKM. CDR3 residues: CASRPPMAGHQPQHF. The CDR3 bases are TGTGCCAGCAGGCCCCCGATGGCAGGGCATCAGCCCCAGCATTTT.

J is TRBJ1-1 and V is TRBV14; D gene ambiguous. Germline loops: CDR1 SGHDN, CDR2 FVKESK. The CDR3 is made up of 13 amino acids. The ends were cut back, 5 bases at V and 4 bases at J, with 11 bases in the middle. The CDR3 DNA sequence: TGTGCCAGCAGCGATCCACCCGGCACTGAAGCTTTCTTT. Protein: CASSDPPGTEAFF. Supplemented by reference TRBV14 and TRBJ1-1, the full variable domain reads EAGVTQFPSHSVIEKGQTVTLRCDPISGHDNLYWYRRVMGKEIKFLLHFVKESKQDESGMPNNRFLAERTGGTYSTLKVQPAELEDSGVYFCASSDPPGTEAFFGQGTRLTVV.

The chain combines TRBV7-9 with TRBJ1-2, with a weak D call TRBD1 (5 bases). This CDR3 comprises 16 residues. Trimming shortened V by 4 bases and J by 2 bases, and 17 bases separated the two germline ends. In germline, CDR1 is SEHNR, CDR2 FQNEAQ (reference sequence). CDR3 sequence: CASSSNPGVVNYGYTF. As DNA, the CDR3 is TGTGCCAGCAGCTCCAACCCGGGGGTTGTGAACTATGGCTACACCTTC.

The rearrangement links TRBV18 to TRBJ2-1, with D perhaps TRBD2 (6 bases). V lost 2 bases and J lost 5, with 16 bases in between. The germline gives CDR1 KGHSH, CDR2 LQKENI. The CDR3 length is 16 residues. The CDR3 loop reads CASSPSGDLLHNEQFF. CDR3 DNA: TGTGCCAGCTCACCATCCGGGGACTTGCTTCACAATGAGCAGTTCTTC.

The sample holds one count of this clone. The chain links TRBV4-2 to TRBJ1-2; D might be TRBD1 (5 bases). The V end was cut by 4 bases, the J end by 6 bases, with 12 bases between. Germline V gene data show CDR1 as LGHNA and CDR2 as YNFKEQ. The CDR3 has 13 residues. CDR3 residues: CASSPIQGDGYTF. The CDR3 DNA is TGTGCCAGCAGCCCAATCCAGGGTGATGGCTACACCTTC.

V gene TRBV6-5 combines with J gene TRBJ2-5; no clear D. V lost 2 bases, J lost 6 bases, and 10 bases lay in between. Germline V gene data show CDR1 as MNHEY and CDR2 as SVGAGI. The CDR3 spans 13 residues. The CDR3, as DNA: TGTGCCAGCAGTTACAGCAGGATTCAGACCCAGTACTTC. Translation gives CASSYSRIQTQYF.

This sequence joins TRBV30 and TRBJ1-2; 7 bases match TRBD1. V lost 4 bases, J lost 7 bases, and 12 bases stayed unmatched. CDR1 GTSNPN and CDR2 SVGIG come from the germline V gene (reference sequence). There are 14 residues in the CDR3. CDR3 loop: CAWIWAGGAGGYTF. The CDR3 DNA reads TGTGCCTGGATATGGGCAGGGGGAGCCGGTGGCTACACCTTC.

The sample holds a few counts of this clone. The chain has TRBV5-1 and TRBJ2-1, with TRBD2 as a possible D gene (5 bases). There are 14 residues in the CDR3. Germline V gene lookup returns CDR1 SGHRS and CDR2 YFSETQ. V shed 1 base and J shed 7 bases, with 12 bases lying between them. This CDR3 is CASSLLRGENEQFF. Here the CDR3 DNA reads TGCGCCAGCAGCTTGCTACGGGGTGAAAATGAGCAGTTCTTC.

By share of the sample, this clone is medium-sized (0.01 to 0.1%). The CDR3 DNA reads TGTGCCAGCAGCCAAGCCTCAGATTACACCGGGGAGCTGTTTTTT. This translates into CASSQASDYTGELFF. The chain couples TRBV3-1 (or the pseudogene TRBV3-2) to TRBJ2-2; D remains unclear. CDR1 LGHDT and CDR2 YNNKEL come from the germline V gene (reference sequence). The CDR3 extends over 15 amino acids. V was shortened by 1 base and J by 3 bases, with 9 bases between the two germline ends.

The chain couples TRBV5-4 to TRBJ1-2, with TRBD1 matching 8 bases. Looked up from germline, CDR1 is SGHNT and CDR2 is YYREEE (reference sequence). V lost 3 bases and J lost 9; bases outside the gene matches: 10. The CDR3 is 14 residues long. The CDR3 nucleotides are TGTGCCAGCAGCTGGGGGGACAGGCGGGGAAGCTACACCTTC. Translated: CASSWGDRRGSYTF.

CDR3 in DNA: TGTGCCAGCTCACTGGGACAGGGCTATTCACCCCTCCACTTT. Translation gives CASSLGQGYSPLHF. The chain recombines TRBV18 with TRBJ1-6; TRBD1 matches at 9 bases. This CDR3 is 14 amino acids long. Per the germline V gene, CDR1 is KGHSH and CDR2 is LQKENI. Trimming took 4 bases from V and 8 from J; bases not matched to a gene: 3.